These 22 T cell receptor beta chains share one sample of origin, sequenced in a study of cytomegalovirus exposure and HLA in healthy donors. Primers for the PCR totalled 60 Vbeta and 13 Jbeta. Data came from immunoSEQ multiplex PCR; TCRdb stores just in-frame clones and leaves some out. The table shows 130,000 to 150,000 clones, with roughly 76% occurring only once. Sequences were obtained from PBMCs. These receptor sequences come from a woman aged 25-40 years in good health and CMV-seronegative.

The V call is TRBV4-1, the J call TRBJ2-5, with 8 bases matching TRBD1. The CDR3 loop spans 13 amino acids. Per germline, CDR1 MGHRA and CDR2 YSYEKL. V trimming: 8 bases; J trimming: 2 bases; junction bases outside the gene matches: 4. The CDR3 DNA reads as TGCGCCAGCCGACAGGGGATACAAGAGACCCAGTACTTC. It is translated as CASRQGIQETQYF.

This clone was detected only a few times. CDR3 nucleotides: TGTGCCAGCAGCTACGGACAGGGTGAACCCAAAAACATTCAGTACTTC. Amino acids: CASSYGQGEPKNIQYF. V gene TRBV7-6 combines with J gene TRBJ2-4, with TRBD1 identical over 8 bases. Germline values: CDR1 SGHVS, CDR2 FNYEAQ. The CDR3 length is 16 residues. Trimming removed 4 bases from V and 2 bases from J; junction bases left unmatched: 7.

This clone has just one count. The V call is TRBV25-1, the J call TRBJ2-5; 8 positions agree with TRBD1. J was trimmed by 3 bases and V by 4 bases; bases with no gene match: 4. The germline gives CDR1 MGHDK, CDR2 SYGVNS. The CDR3 is made up of 14 amino acids. CDR3 in DNA: TGTGCCAGCAGTGTACTGACAGGGGAAGAGACCCAGTACTTC. Translation gives CASSVLTGEETQYF.

J is TRBJ2-2 and V is TRBV15; D unresolved. The V gene's germline CDR1 is LNHNV and CDR2 YYDKDF (reference sequence). CDR3 length: 14 residues. Deletions cut 2 bases from V and 1 base from J, with 5 bases between. CDR3 DNA: TGTGCCACCAGCAGATCTATGAACACCGGGGAGCTGTTTTTT. It codes for CATSRSMNTGELFF.

The rearrangement uses TRBV6-1 and TRBJ2-5; 7 positions agree with TRBD2. The tail of the sequence fits TRBJ2-7 better, so the J call may be wrong. The CDR3 runs 15 residues. The germline V gene encodes CDR1 MNHNS and CDR2 SASEGT. CDR3 amino acids: CASSELADTSYEQYF. CDR3 nucleotides: TGTGCCAGCAGTGAGCTAGCGGATACTTCCTACGAGCAGTACTTC.

J is TRBJ2-3 and V is TRBV6-5; 7 positions match TRBD2. The CDR3 totals 11 residues. After removal of 6 bases from V and 7 bases from J, the junction contained 1 base not matched to a gene. Germline V gene data show CDR1 as MNHEY and CDR2 as SVGAGI. The CDR3 DNA is TGTGCCAGCAGCGGGGGGAATACGCAGTATTTT. It codes for CASSGGNTQYF.

CDR3 region: CASSQSFTGQYHQPQHF. The DNA for the CDR3 is TGCGCCAGCAGTCAATCGTTTACAGGACAGTATCATCAGCCCCAGCATTTT. The chain carries TRBV23-1 and TRBJ1-5; D perhaps matches TRBD1 (6 bases). TRBV23-1 is designated an ORF whose function remains uncertain. Between the trimmed V and J ends, which lost 0 bases and 5 bases, there was a span of 17 bases. The CDR3 is made up of 17 amino acids.

The rearrangement joins TRBV7-3 to TRBJ2-1; 7 nucleotides match TRBD1. V trimming: 5 bases; J trimming: 7 bases; junction bases outside the gene matches: 14. Germline values: CDR1 SGHTA, CDR2 FQGTGA. This CDR3 is built from 16 residues. CDR3 DNA sequence: TGTGCCAGCAGCCTGATAGGCTGGGGGACAGATAATGAGCAGTTCTTC. Residues: CASSLIGWGTDNEQFF.

The chain has TRBV5-1 and TRBJ2-5, with 7 bases aligning to TRBD1. CDR3 length: 15 residues. The V and J ends lost 0 bases and 5 bases, in that order; junction bases with no gene match: 7. Germline V gene sequence: CDR1 SGHRS, CDR2 YFSETQ. The CDR3 sequence is CASSLEGQRGETQYF. In DNA form, the CDR3 reads TGCGCCAGCAGCTTGGAGGGACAGAGAGGGGAGACCCAGTACTTC. The full variable domain, completed using reference TRBV5-1 and TRBJ2-5, is KAGVTQTPRYLIKTRGQQVTLSCSPISGHRSVSWYQQTPGQGLQFLFEYFSETQRNKGNFPGRFSGRQFSNSRSEMNVSTLELGDSALYLCASSLEGQRGETQYFGPGTRLLVL.

This clone was recorded once. This sequence joins TRBV28 and TRBJ2-7; 9 bases align to TRBD1. The germline V gene encodes CDR1 MDHEN and CDR2 SYDVKM. The junction had 6 bases not matched to a gene; V was cut back by 4 bases and J by 2 bases. CDR3 length: 15 residues. CDR3 DNA sequence: TGTGCCAGCAGTTCCCCGGGACAGGGTGCCTACGAGCAGTACTTC. It codes for CASSSPGQGAYEQYF.

V is TRBV5-4 and J is TRBJ2-1; D is uncertain. The CDR3 spans 15 residues. Germline CDR1 SGHNT, CDR2 YYREEE (reference sequence). V lost 1 base, J lost 0 bases, and 8 bases lay in between. The CDR3 here is CASSLSLSSYNEQFF. CDR3 bases: TGTGCCAGCAGCTTGTCACTTTCCTCCTACAATGAGCAGTTCTTC.

The chain recombines TRBV27 with TRBJ1-5; TRBD1 might be the D (5 bases). Per the germline V gene, CDR1 is MNHEY and CDR2 is SMNVEV (reference sequence). The CDR3 has 13 residues. V was clipped by 3 bases and J by 4 bases, with 7 bases between them. DNA of the CDR3: TGTGCCAGCAGTTTTTCAGGGAATCAGCCCCAGCATTTT. Translated, it gives CASSFSGNQPQHF.

The CDR3 DNA is TGTGCCAGCAGTTACTCGCGCAGGGCTGAGAAAGCTTTCTTT. Translated, it gives CASSYSRRAEKAFF. The chain couples TRBV6-6 to TRBJ1-1, with D perhaps matching TRBD1 (5 bases). The V and J ends lost 0 bases and 9 bases respectively, with 14 bases between them. This CDR3 has 14 amino acids. Looked up from germline, CDR1 is MNHNY and CDR2 is SVGAGI (reference sequence).

V is TRBV2 and J is TRBJ2-1; a weak D match, TRBD1 (6 bases). The CDR3 sequence is 14 residues long. The germline gives CDR1 SNHLY, CDR2 FYNNEI. Trimming cost V 7 bases and J 4 bases, with 14 bases left between them. CDR3 DNA: TGTGCCAGCAAGGGTAGGGGGTTTTACAATGAGCAGTTCTTC. As protein: CASKGRGFYNEQFF.

This chain connects TRBV2 to TRBJ2-1; a weak D match, TRBD2 (6 bases). Looked up from germline, CDR1 is SNHLY and CDR2 is FYNNEI. Trimming shortened V by 3 bases and J by 6 bases, and 12 bases separated the two germline ends. This CDR3 comprises 14 residues. The CDR3: CASSETLASNEQFF. CDR3 nucleotides: TGTGCCAGCAGTGAGACGCTAGCGAGCAATGAGCAGTTCTTC.

The chain uses TRBV10-2 and TRBJ1-1, with TRBD1 as a possible D gene (5 bases). CDR1 and CDR2 (germline): WSHSY, SAAADI. This CDR3 spans 13 amino acids. Between the trimmed V and J ends, which lost 6 bases and 4 bases, there was a span of 12 bases. The DNA of the CDR3 is TGCGCCAGCAGCTCGACAGCGAGCACTGAAGCTTTCTTT. It codes for CASSSTASTEAFF.

A single count supports this clone. The rearrangement joins TRBV27 to TRBJ1-2; perhaps TRBD1 as D (6 bases). The CDR3 is 13 residues long. Germline CDR1 is MNHEY and CDR2 is SMNVEV (reference sequence). The V end lost 5 bases, the J end lost 5 bases, and 12 bases lay between the germline ends. CDR3 region: CASSPRTDYGYTF. In DNA, the CDR3 is TGTGCCAGCAGTCCCCGGACAGATTATGGCTACACCTTC.

V and J are TRBV30 and TRBJ2-2, with D possibly TRBD2 on 5 matching bases. Trimming took 3 bases from V and 6 from J, leaving 11 bases between them. This CDR3 comprises 13 residues. Germline lookup yields CDR1 GTSNPN and CDR2 SVGIG (reference sequence). The CDR3 here is CAWRWEPPGELFF. In nucleotides, the CDR3 is TGTGCCTGGAGATGGGAGCCCCCCGGGGAGCTGTTTTTT.

The chain joins TRBV7-9 to TRBJ1-2, with D possibly being TRBD1 (6 bases). The V end lost 4 bases, the J end lost 3 bases, and 15 bases lay between the germline ends. The CDR3 length is 15 residues. Germline loops: CDR1 SEHNR, CDR2 FQNEAQ (reference sequence). CDR3 sequence (DNA): TGTGCCAGCAGCTCGGCAGGGGTGATTGACTATGGCTACACCTTC. Protein sequence: CASSSAGVIDYGYTF.

V and J are TRBV19 and TRBJ2-1, with a weak D call TRBD1 (5 bases). This CDR3 comprises 13 residues. Germline CDR1 is LNHDA and CDR2 is SQIVND (reference sequence). V was pared by 5 bases and J by 2 bases, with 7 bases between. The CDR3 DNA reads TGTGCCAGTAGTTGGGGCACCTACAATGAGCAGTTCTTC. It is translated as CASSWGTYNEQFF. The whole variable domain, filled in from reference TRBV19 and TRBJ2-1, reads DGGITQSPKYLFRKEGQNVTLSCEQNLNHDAMYWYRQDPGQGLRLIYYSQIVNDFQKGDIAEGYSVSREKKESFPLTVTSAQKNPTAFYLCASSWGTYNEQFFGPGTRLTVL.

CDR3 sequence: CASSPHTGLGNTEAFF. DNA for the CDR3: TGCGCCAGCAGTCCACACACAGGGCTCGGAAACACTGAAGCTTTCTTT. This chain connects TRBV10-2 to TRBJ1-1; weak D call: TRBD1 (6 bases). Germline lookup yields CDR1 WSHSY and CDR2 SAAADI. The CDR3 consists of 16 residues. V was pared by 5 bases and J by 2 bases, with 18 bases between.

This rearrangement joins TRBV4-1 to TRBJ2-5, with a weak D call TRBD1 (5 bases). This CDR3 comprises 15 residues. The germline V gene encodes CDR1 MGHRA and CDR2 YSYEKL. With 0 bases removed from V and 2 bases from J, the gap between germline ends came to 10 bases. This CDR3 is CASSQDLTVQETQYF. CDR3 coding DNA: TGCGCCAGCAGCCAAGATCTGACAGTTCAAGAGACCCAGTACTTC.